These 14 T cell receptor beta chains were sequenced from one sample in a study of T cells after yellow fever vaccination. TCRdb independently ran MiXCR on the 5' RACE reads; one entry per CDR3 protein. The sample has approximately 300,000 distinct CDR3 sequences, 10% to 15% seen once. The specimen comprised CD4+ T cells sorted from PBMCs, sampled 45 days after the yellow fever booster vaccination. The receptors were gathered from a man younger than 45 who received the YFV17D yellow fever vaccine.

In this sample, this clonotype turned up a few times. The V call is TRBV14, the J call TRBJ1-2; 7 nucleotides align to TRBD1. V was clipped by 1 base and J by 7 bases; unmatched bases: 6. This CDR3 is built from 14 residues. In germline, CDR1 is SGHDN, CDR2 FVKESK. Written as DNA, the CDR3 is TGTGCCAGCAGCCAAGTTACAGGGGCGTCTGGCTACACCTTC. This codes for CASSQVTGASGYTF.

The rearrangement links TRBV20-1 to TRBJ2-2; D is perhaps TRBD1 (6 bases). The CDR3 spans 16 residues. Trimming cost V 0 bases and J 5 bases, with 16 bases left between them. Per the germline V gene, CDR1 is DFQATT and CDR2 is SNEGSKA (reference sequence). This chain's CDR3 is CSAREPVSGATGELFF. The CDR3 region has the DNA TGCAGTGCTAGAGAACCCGTGTCAGGGGCTACCGGGGAGCTGTTTTTT.

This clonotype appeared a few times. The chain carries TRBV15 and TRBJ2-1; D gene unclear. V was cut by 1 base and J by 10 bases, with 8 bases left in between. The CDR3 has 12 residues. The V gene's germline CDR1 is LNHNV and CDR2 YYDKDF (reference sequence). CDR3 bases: TGTGCCACCAGCAGAGCTGGCAGCGAGCAGTTCTTC. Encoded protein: CATSRAGSEQFF.

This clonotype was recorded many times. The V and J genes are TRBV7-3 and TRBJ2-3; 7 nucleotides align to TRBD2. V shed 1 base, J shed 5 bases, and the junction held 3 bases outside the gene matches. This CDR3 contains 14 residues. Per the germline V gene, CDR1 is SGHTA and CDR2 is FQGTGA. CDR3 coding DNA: TGTGCCAGCAGCTTAATGGGGGGGGAAGATACGCAGTATTTT. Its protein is CASSLMGGEDTQYF.

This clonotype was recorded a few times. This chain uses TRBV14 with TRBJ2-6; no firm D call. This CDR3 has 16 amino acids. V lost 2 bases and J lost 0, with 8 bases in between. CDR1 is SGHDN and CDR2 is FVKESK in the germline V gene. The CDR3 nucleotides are TGTGCCAGCAGCCAAAAAAGGGACTCTGGGGCCAACGTCCTGACTTTC. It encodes CASSQKRDSGANVLTF.

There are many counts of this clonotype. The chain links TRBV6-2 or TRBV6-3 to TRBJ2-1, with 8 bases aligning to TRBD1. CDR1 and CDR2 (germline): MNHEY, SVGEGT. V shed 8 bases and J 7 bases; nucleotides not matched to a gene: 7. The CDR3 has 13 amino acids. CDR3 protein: CASGRGQLNEQFF. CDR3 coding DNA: TGTGCCAGCGGCAGGGGGCAGTTAAATGAGCAGTTCTTC.

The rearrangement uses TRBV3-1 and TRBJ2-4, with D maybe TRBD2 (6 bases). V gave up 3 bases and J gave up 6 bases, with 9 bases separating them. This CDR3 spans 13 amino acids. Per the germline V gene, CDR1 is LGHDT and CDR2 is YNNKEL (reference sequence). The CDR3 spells CASSQGRGNIQYF. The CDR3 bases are TGTGCCAGCAGCCAGGGGCGGGGAAACATTCAGTACTTC.

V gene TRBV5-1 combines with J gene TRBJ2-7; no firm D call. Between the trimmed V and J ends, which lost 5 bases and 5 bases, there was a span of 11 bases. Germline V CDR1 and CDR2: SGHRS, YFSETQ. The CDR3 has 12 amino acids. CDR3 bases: TGCGCCAGCAGTCCCCGGATAGACGAGCAGTACTTC. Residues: CASSPRIDEQYF.

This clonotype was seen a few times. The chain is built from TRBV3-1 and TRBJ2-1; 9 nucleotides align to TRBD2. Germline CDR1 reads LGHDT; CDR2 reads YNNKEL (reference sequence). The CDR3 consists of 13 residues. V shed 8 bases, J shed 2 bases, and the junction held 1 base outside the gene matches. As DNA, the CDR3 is TGTGCCAGCGGCGGGAGGGCCTACAATGAGCAGTTCTTC. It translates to CASGGRAYNEQFF.

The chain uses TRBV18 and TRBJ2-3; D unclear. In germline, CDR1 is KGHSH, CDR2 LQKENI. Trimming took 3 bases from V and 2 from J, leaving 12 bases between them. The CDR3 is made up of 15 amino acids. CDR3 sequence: CASSPETPITDTQYF. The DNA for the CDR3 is TGTGCCAGCTCACCGGAGACTCCAATCACAGATACGCAGTATTTT.

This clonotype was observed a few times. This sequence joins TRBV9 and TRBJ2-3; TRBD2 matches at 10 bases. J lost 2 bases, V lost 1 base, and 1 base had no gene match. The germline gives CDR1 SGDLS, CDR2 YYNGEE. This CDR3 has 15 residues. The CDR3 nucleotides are TGTGCCAGCAGCGTACTAGCGGGAGTCACAGATACGCAGTATTTT. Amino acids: CASSVLAGVTDTQYF.

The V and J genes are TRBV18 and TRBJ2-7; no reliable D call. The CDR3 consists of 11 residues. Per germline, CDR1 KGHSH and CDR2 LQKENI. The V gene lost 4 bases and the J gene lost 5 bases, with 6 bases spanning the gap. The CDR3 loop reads CASSRENEQYF. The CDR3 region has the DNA TGTGCCAGCTCACGAGAGAACGAGCAGTACTTC.

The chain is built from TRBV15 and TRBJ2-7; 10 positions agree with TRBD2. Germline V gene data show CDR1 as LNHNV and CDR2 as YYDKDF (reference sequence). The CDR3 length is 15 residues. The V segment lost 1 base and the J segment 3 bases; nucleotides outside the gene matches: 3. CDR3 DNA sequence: TGTGCCACCAGCAGAGGAAGGACTAGCGGCTACGAGCAGTACTTC. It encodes CATSRGRTSGYEQYF.

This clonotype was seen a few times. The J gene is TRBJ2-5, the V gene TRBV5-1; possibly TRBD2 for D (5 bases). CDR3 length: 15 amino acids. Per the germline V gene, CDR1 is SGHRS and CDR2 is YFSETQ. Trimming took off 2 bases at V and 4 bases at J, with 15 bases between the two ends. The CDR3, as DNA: TGCGCCAGCAGCTTCGGACGGGGAGAGTCAGAGACCCAGTACTTC. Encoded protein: CASSFGRGESETQYF.